These 10 T cell receptor beta chains came from one sample sequenced in a study of blood T cells in healthy people across ages. A second PCR, run for about 7 to 11 cycles, used a sample-barcoded 5' primer plus a J-beta primer mix. TCRdb passed the 5' RACE reads through MiXCR, listing each CDR3 protein once. The repertoire includes 700,000 or so distinct CDR3 sequences, around a fifth of them detected once, and less than 25% sits in the top ten. The material sequenced was blood. All receptors derive from a man in his 70s in good health.

This clonotype was found a few times. The chain uses TRBV29-1 and TRBJ2-3, with D uncertain. The length of the CDR3 is 13 residues. Germline loops: CDR1 SQVTM, CDR2 ANQGSEA. CDR3 in DNA: TGCTCCGAGACCGCTGGGGGCACAGATACGCAGTATTTT. Translating gives CSETAGGTDTQYF.

This clonotype was observed a few times. This chain joins TRBV3-1 and TRBJ1-1; D gene ambiguous. Germline CDR1 LGHDT, CDR2 YNNKEL (reference sequence). With 1 base removed from V and 11 bases from J, the gap between germline ends came to 14 bases. The length of the CDR3 is 13 residues. CDR3 bases: TGTGCCAGCAGCCAAGTGCCTCAAAGCGTCGCTTTCTTT. It translates to CASSQVPQSVAFF.

This clonotype occurred a few times. The rearrangement links TRBV2 to TRBJ2-1; 16 nucleotides agree with TRBD2. The CDR3 contains 19 residues. Trimming took 4 bases from V and 5 from J; bases not matched to a gene: 11. Per germline, CDR1 SNHLY and CDR2 FYNNEI. CDR3 nucleotide sequence: TGTGCCAGCAGTGTCCGAGCCCCGGGACTAGCGGGGGGGGACAATGAGCAGTTCTTC. Translated: CASSVRAPGLAGGDNEQFF.

The V call is TRBV5-5, the J call TRBJ2-1, with 10 bases that match TRBD1. The J segment lost 0 bases and the V segment lost 3 bases, leaving 9 bases of the junction unmatched. Germline loops: CDR1 SGHKS, CDR2 YYEKEE (reference sequence). This CDR3 has 18 amino acids. The DNA of the CDR3 is TGTGCCAGCAGCTGGGCCGGGACAGGGGTTAGCTCCTACAATGAGCAGTTCTTC. Encoded protein: CASSWAGTGVSSYNEQFF.

The rearrangement joins TRBV20-1 to TRBJ2-4; 7 positions agree with TRBD2. Trimming took 6 bases from V and 0 from J; bases not matched to a gene: 11. The germline V gene encodes CDR1 DFQATT and CDR2 SNEGSKA (reference sequence). The CDR3 extends over 16 amino acids. The CDR3 loop reads CSAPGGGYLAKNIQYF. CDR3 in DNA: TGCAGTGCCCCCGGGGGAGGGTATCTAGCCAAAAACATTCAGTACTTC.

This clonotype was seen a few times. The chain joins TRBV20-1 to TRBJ2-3; TRBD2 is a possible D gene (5 bases). The V gene lost 5 bases and the J gene lost 6 bases, with 12 bases spanning the gap. CDR1 is DFQATT, CDR2 SNEGSKA, per germline (reference sequence). CDR3 length: 12 residues. The CDR3 reads CSAGGVLDTQYF. The CDR3 DNA follows: TGCAGTGCTGGAGGTGTATTGGATACGCAGTATTTT.

The chain combines TRBV3-1 with TRBJ2-5; unclear D gene. The CDR3 sequence is 13 residues long. Deletions cut 0 bases from V and 5 bases from J, with 7 bases between. The germline V gene encodes CDR1 LGHDT and CDR2 YNNKEL (reference sequence). The CDR3 DNA follows: TGTGCCAGCAGCCAAGATTTTGGGGAGACCCAGTACTTC. This translates into CASSQDFGETQYF.

This clonotype was seen at least ten times. The V and J genes are TRBV11-2 and TRBJ2-5; D is undetermined. The germline V gene encodes CDR1 SGHAT and CDR2 FQNNGV. Trimming left V 4 bases short and J 5 bases short, with 8 bases between. The CDR3 totals 12 residues. For the CDR3, the DNA is TGTGCCAGCAGCTCAAGTGGGGAGACCCAGTACTTC. This translates into CASSSSGETQYF.

This chain connects TRBV4-2 to TRBJ1-6; TRBD1 matches 9 bases. The CDR3 has 15 amino acids. J gave up 10 bases and V 2 bases, and 6 bases lay outside the gene matches. Germline assignment: CDR1 LGHNA and CDR2 YNFKEQ. DNA of the CDR3: TGTGCCAGCAGCCAACGACAGGGGGTAGGGTCACCCCTCCACTTT. Its translation: CASSQRQGVGSPLHF.

This clonotype appeared a few times. The V and J genes are TRBV29-1 and TRBJ2-1; TRBD2 matches 11 bases. CDR3 length equals 17 residues. V gave up 1 base and J gave up 3 bases; unmatched junction bases: 8. CDR1 and CDR2 (germline): SQVTM, ANQGSEA. The CDR3 region is CSVEANGLAGLYNEQFF. The CDR3 DNA reads TGCAGCGTTGAAGCAAACGGACTAGCGGGTCTCTACAATGAGCAGTTCTTC.